Listed below are T cell receptor beta chains from one sample, sequenced in a study of T cells in Graves' hyperthyroidism and ophthalmopathy. TCRdb analysed the multiplex PCR reads with MiXCR anew, one entry per CDR3 protein. The profile shows more than 550,000 distinct CDR3 sequences, less than 45% of them singletons. Material: peripheral blood or thyroid tissue (not recorded which). All receptors come from an adult man with Graves' disease, either hyperthyroidism or ophthalmopathy (not recorded which). Both conserved end residues are part of each CDR3. D genes are given only for firm matches. Clone size appears in some rows only: once, few, many, or a class for an expanded clone.

TRBV25-1	TRBJ1-1	-	TRBD1	TGTGCCAGTACTACAACAGGGGCGAACACTGAAGCTTTCTTT	CASTTTGANTEAFF
TRBV14	TRBJ2-2	-	-	TGTGCCAGCAGCCAAGTCCGGGGAAGCACCGGGGAGCTGTTTTTT	CASSQVRGSTGELFF
TRBV20-1	TRBJ1-1	few	-	TGCAGTGCTAGTAGACACCTCTCGAACACTGAAGCTTTCTTT	CSASRHLSNTEAFF
TRBV29-1	TRBJ2-6	-	-	TGCAGCGTTGAGGCCTACGTCCTGACTTTC	CSVEAYVLTF
TRBV5-1	TRBJ1-3	few	-	TGCGCCAGCAGTCCAGGGGTGCCTGGAAACACCATATATTTT	CASSPGVPGNTIYF
TRBV7-2	TRBJ1-2	many	-	TGTGCCAGCAGCTTAGTCGGGGGCGCAGGTGGCTACACCTTC	CASSLVGGAGGYTF
TRBV2	TRBJ2-6	-	-	TGTGCCAGCAGAGAGGACCTGACTTTC	CASREDLTF
TRBV5-6	TRBJ1-1	many	-	TGTGCCAGCAGCTTAGACCGCGAAGCTTTCTTT	CASSLDREAFF
TRBV7-9	TRBJ2-5	-	TRBD2	TGTGCCAGCAGCTTAGCGGGCGGGAGGGCCGAAGAGACCCAGTACTTC	CASSLAGGRAEETQYF
TRBV7-9	TRBJ1-6	many	-	TGTGCCAGCAGCTTAGAAGTCGATTCACCCCTCCACTTT	CASSLEVDSPLHF
TRBV7-8	TRBJ1-6	few	TRBD1	TGTGCCAGCAGCCCGGACAGGGGGCTTTCACCCCTCCACTTT	CASSPDRGLSPLHF
TRBV7-6	TRBJ2-5	-	-	TGTGCCAGCACCTTAAGGTTCGAGACCCAGTACTTC	CASTLRFETQYF
TRBV12-3/TRBV12-4	TRBJ2-5	-	-	TGTGCCAGCAGTTTAGACAGTCCTCAAGAGACCCAGTACTTC	CASSLDSPQETQYF
TRBV9	TRBJ1-3	-	-	TGTGCCAGCAGTTTCTGGGGGGCCACTGGAAACACCATATATTTT	CASSFWGATGNTIYF
TRBV29-1	TRBJ1-2	-	-	TGCAGCGTTGAAGACCGCAGGGAATTGGGGGCTATTGGCTACACCTTC	CSVEDRRELGAIGYTF
TRBV19	TRBJ1-5	-	TRBD1	TGTGCCAGTAGTATAATGGACAGGGGAAATCAGCCCCAGCATTTT	CASSIMDRGNQPQHF
TRBV10-2	TRBJ1-2	-	-	TGCGCCAGCCCTCACGCCCAGTTAGATGATGGCTACACCTTC	CASPHAQLDDGYTF
TRBV12-3/TRBV12-4	TRBJ1-1	-	-	TGTGCCAGCAGCCCCCAGTCGGCCCACACTGAAGCTTTCTTT	CASSPQSAHTEAFF
TRBV20-1	TRBJ2-7	-	-	TGCAGTGCTAGAGTCGACGGGACGGCCTACGAGCAGTACTTC	CSARVDGTAYEQYF
TRBV5-1	TRBJ2-3	-	-	TGCGCCAGCAGCCTTGGGACGGGTAATCAGCCCCAGTATTTT	CASSLGTGNQPQYF
TRBV19	TRBJ2-5	few	-	TGTGCCAGTAGTATATCGGGTAAAGAGACCCAGTACTTC	CASSISGKETQYF
TRBV20-1	TRBJ1-2	many	TRBD1	TGCAGTGCGGCAGGTGGACAGGGTGCGTATGGCTACACCTTC	CSAAGGQGAYGYTF
TRBV5-1	TRBJ2-7	once	-	TGTGCCAGCAGCCGGTATCCCTACGAGCAGTACTTC	CASSRYPYEQYF
TRBV25-1	TRBJ1-6	-	TRBD1	TGTGCCAGCCGGGACAGGGACATAAATTCACCCCTCCACTTT	CASRDRDINSPLHF
TRBV6-6	TRBJ1-5	-	-	TGTGCCAGCATCCTCGACAGTAGCAATCAGCCCCAGCATTTT	CASILDSSNQPQHF
TRBV2	TRBJ1-5	many	TRBD1	TGTGCCAGCAGGACAGGGCCCAATCAGCCCCAGCATTTT	CASRTGPNQPQHF
TRBV5-6	TRBJ2-5	many	TRBD2	TGTGCCAGCAGCCCGACTAGCGGGATCGAGACCCAGTACTTC	CASSPTSGIETQYF
TRBV24-1	TRBJ1-5	many	-	TGTGCCACCAGTGATTCCGTCGCGGGTACGAGTCAGCCCCAGCATTTT	CATSDSVAGTSQPQHF
TRBV2	TRBJ1-1	many	-	TGTGCCAGCAGTGTCCTCTTGGAAGCTTTCTTT	CASSVLLEAFF
TRBV7-9	TRBJ2-7	many	-	TGTGCCAGCAAACCAGGGTGGTCCTACGAGCAGTACTTC	CASKPGWSYEQYF
TRBV7-2	TRBJ1-1	-	-	TGTGCCAGCAGCTTTTCCTCTCAGAACACTGAAGCTTTCTTT	CASSFSSQNTEAFF